The entry that follows covers one T cell receptor beta chain sequence. The germline V gene has CDR1 SGDLS and CDR2 YYNGEE. This CDR3 contains 14 residues. After removal of 3 bases from V and 8 bases from J, the junction contained 5 bases not matched to a gene. TCRdb's copy holds only in-frame clones and misses some; the assay was immunoSEQ multiplex PCR. The sample records fewer than 200,000 clones, more than 85% being singletons. This entry comes from a study of blood T cell repertoires in COVID-19. The J gene is TRBJ2-2, the V gene TRBV9; 9 bases line up with TRBD2. The TCR sequence derives from a middle-aged man with active or convalescent COVID-19. Sequences were obtained from peripheral blood. The CDR3 DNA reads as TGTGCCAGCAGCGCCGCGGGGGGGCCGGGGGAGCTGTTTTTT. Encoded protein: CASSAAGGPGELFF. The complete variable domain, with remaining parts taken from reference TRBV9 and TRBJ2-2, reads DSGVTQTPKHLITATGQRVTLRCSPRSGDLSVYWYQQSLDQGLQFLIQYYNGEERAKGNILERFSAQQFPDLHSELNLSSLELGDSALYFCASSAAGGPGELFFGEGSRLTVL.